This is a list of T cell receptor beta chains from one sample in a study of CD8 T cells in ankylosing spondylitis. TCRdb reprocessed the 5' RACE reads with MiXCR, giving one entry per CDR3 protein. The data contain under 950,000 distinct CDR3 sequences, around 20% of them singletons. Sequenced: blood, either unsorted or a sorted T cell fraction (not recorded which). The receptors originated from a male donor with ankylosing spondylitis. Both conserved end residues are part of each CDR3. D genes are given only for firm matches. For some rows the clone size is stated as once, few or many, or as a class when expanded; others skip it.

TRBJ2-1	.	few	TRBV6-1	TGTGCCAGCAGCAGGGACCACTCCTACAATGAGCAGTTCTTC	CASSRDHSYNEQFF
TRBJ1-2	.	many	TRBV12-3/TRBV12-4	TGTGCCAGCAGTTTAGGTTGGGCCGACTATGGCTACACCTTC	CASSLGWADYGYTF
TRBJ1-1	TRBD1	.	TRBV4-1	TGCGCCAGCAGCCAAGAGGAGGCACAGGGGGCTTTCTTT	CASSQEEAQGAFF
TRBJ2-1	TRBD2	.	TRBV20-1	TGCAGTGCTAGAGATGGAGGGACTAGCGGCAATGAGCAGTTCTTC	CSARDGGTSGNEQFF
TRBJ1-4	TRBD1	once	TRBV5-1	TGCGCCAGCAGCTTGGTCGGCAGGGGACAGGAAAAACTGTTTTTT	CASSLVGRGQEKLFF
TRBJ1-1	.	many	TRBV12-3/TRBV12-4	TGTGCCAGCAATTTCCCAGGGTTGAATACTGAAGCTTTCTTT	CASNFPGLNTEAFF
TRBJ2-7	.	few	TRBV12-3/TRBV12-4	TGTGCCAGCAGTTTACATGGAGAGCAGTACTTC	CASSLHGEQYF
TRBJ2-3	TRBD2	few	TRBV29-1	TGCAGCGTTGATTCTCTAGCGGGGGGGCAGGCAGATACGCAGTATTTT	CSVDSLAGGQADTQYF
TRBJ1-4	TRBD1	.	TRBV20-1	TGCAGTGCTGAACGCCCGGGGCGGATACAGGGGCCGAATGAAAAACTGTTTTTT	CSAERPGRIQGPNEKLFF
TRBJ1-3	.	.	TRBV12-3/TRBV12-4	TGTGCCAGCAGTTTACACAGGGCTGGAAACACCATATATTTT	CASSLHRAGNTIYF
TRBJ1-1	.	many	TRBV10-3	TGTGCCATCAGTGGGGCCACTGAAGCTTTCTTT	CAISGATEAFF
TRBJ1-5	.	few	TRBV20-1	TGCAGTGCTTGCGACGACAGAAACAATCAGCCCCAGCATTTT	CSACDDRNNQPQHF
TRBJ2-3	.	.	TRBV7-9	TGTGCCAGCAGCTCCCCATTCCTCCCGGGTGGGACAGATACGCAGTATTTT	CASSSPFLPGGTDTQYF
TRBJ2-1	TRBD1	few	TRBV12-3/TRBV12-4	TGTGCCAGCAGGCCCAAGGGTGGGACAGCCTACAATGAGCAGTTCTTC	CASRPKGGTAYNEQFF
TRBJ2-3	.	few	TRBV5-5	TGTGCCAGCAGCTCGCAAGCCACCCTAAGCACAGATACGCAGTATTTT	CASSSQATLSTDTQYF
TRBJ2-1	TRBD2	.	TRBV12-3/TRBV12-4	TGTGACAGCAGTTTAGACCGGACTAGCGGGACCAGCTCCTACAATGAGCAGTTCTTC	CDSSLDRTSGTSSYNEQFF
TRBJ2-7	.	.	TRBV7-7	TGTGCTAGCAGCTTAGACTTAACCTACGAGCAGTACTTC	CASSLDLTYEQYF
TRBJ2-3	.	few	TRBV12-3/TRBV12-4	TGTGCCAGCAGTTTATTTGCCCTCGATACGCAGTATTTT	CASSLFALDTQYF
TRBJ2-7	TRBD2	.	TRBV6-5	TGTGCCAGCAGTTACGTCGGCGGGAGATACGAGCAGTACTTC	CASSYVGGRYEQYF
TRBJ2-7	TRBD2	.	TRBV7-9	TGTGCCAGCAGCCAAGCCGAGGGACTAGCATTCTACGAGCAGTACTTC	CASSQAEGLAFYEQYF
TRBJ1-5	TRBD1	few	TRBV12-3/TRBV12-4	TGTGCCAAATCACAGGGGTTTAGCAATCAGCCCCAGCATTTT	CAKSQGFSNQPQHF
TRBJ2-2	.	many	TRBV4-1	TGCGCCAGCAGCCAAGAGATGGCGGTTGCCGGGGAGCTGTTTTTT	CASSQEMAVAGELFF
TRBJ2-2	TRBD1	.	TRBV4-1	TGCGCCAGCAGCCTACGACAGGGAATTCAATCCGGGGAGCTGTTTTTT	CASSLRQGIQSGELFF
TRBJ2-1	TRBD2	.	TRBV12-3/TRBV12-4	TGTGCCAGCAGACAAGGCGGGAGGTTCGTCGACAATGAGCAGTTCTTC	CASRQGGRFVDNEQFF
TRBJ2-1	TRBD2	.	TRBV6-2/TRBV6-3	TGTGCCAGCAGTTACACCCCTAGGACTAGCGGGAGGAATGAGCAGTTCTTC	CASSYTPRTSGRNEQFF
TRBJ2-7	TRBD2	.	TRBV10-3	TGTGCCATCAGTGAGTCTAGCGGGGCCTACGAGCAGTACTTC	CAISESSGAYEQYF
TRBJ2-7	TRBD1	once	TRBV4-1	TGCGCCAGCAGCCAAGGGGGGACAGCTATCTCCTACGAGCAGTACTTC	CASSQGGTAISYEQYF
TRBJ1-5	.	few	TRBV10-3	TGTGCCATCAGTGGGGGGGGCGACAGACTCAATCAGCCCCAGCATTTT	CAISGGGDRLNQPQHF
TRBJ2-1	TRBD2	few	TRBV20-1	TGCAGTGCTCCCGGGGGGAATGAGCAGTTCTTC	CSAPGGNEQFF
TRBJ1-5	.	few	TRBV20-1	TGCAGTGCTAGAGATTGGCAGACGCGAAATCAGCCCCAGCATTTT	CSARDWQTRNQPQHF
TRBJ1-5	TRBD1	few	TRBV7-2	TGTGCCAGCAGCTCGCCCACAGGGGGGGATCAGCCCCAGCATTTT	CASSSPTGGDQPQHF
TRBJ2-2	TRBD1	few	TRBV20-1	TGCAGTGCTTCAGACAGGACAGGGAAGACCGGGGAGCTGTTTTTT	CSASDRTGKTGELFF
TRBJ2-3	TRBD1	few	TRBV12-3/TRBV12-4	TGTGCCAGCAGTTTAGCTAAGACAGGGGTGGCAGATACGCAGTATTTT	CASSLAKTGVADTQYF
TRBJ1-1	.	few	TRBV29-1	TGCAGCGTTGGGGCCCTGGCAGCTCGGTCTGAAGCTTTCTTT	CSVGALAARSEAFF
TRBJ2-1	.	many	TRBV5-1	TGCGCCAGCAGCTTGTGGGTAGCGGTGGAAGGTAATGAGCAGTTCTTC	CASSLWVAVEGNEQFF
TRBJ1-2	.	few	TRBV7-2	TGTGCCAGCAGCTTAGCCAGGGACGTAAACTATGGCTACACCTTC	CASSLARDVNYGYTF
TRBJ2-2	.	many	TRBV5-1	TGCGCCAGCAGCGTACACGGGGGAGCGAACACCGGGGAGCTGTTTTTT	CASSVHGGANTGELFF